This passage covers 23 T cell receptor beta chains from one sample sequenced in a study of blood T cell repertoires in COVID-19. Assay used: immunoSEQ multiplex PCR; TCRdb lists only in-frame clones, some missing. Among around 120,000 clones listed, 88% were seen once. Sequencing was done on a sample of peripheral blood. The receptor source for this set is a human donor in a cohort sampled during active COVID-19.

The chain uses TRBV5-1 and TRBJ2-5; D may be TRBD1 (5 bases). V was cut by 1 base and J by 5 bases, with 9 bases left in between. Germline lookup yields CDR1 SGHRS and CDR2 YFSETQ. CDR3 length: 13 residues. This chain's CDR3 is CASSLNSGETQYF. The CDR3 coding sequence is TGCGCCAGCAGCTTGAATTCAGGGGAGACCCAGTACTTC.

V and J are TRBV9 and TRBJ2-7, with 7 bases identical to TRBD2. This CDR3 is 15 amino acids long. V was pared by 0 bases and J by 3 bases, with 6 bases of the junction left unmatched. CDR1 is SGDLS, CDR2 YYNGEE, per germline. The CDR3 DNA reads TGTGCCAGCAGCGTAGGAGCGGGAACCCTCTACGAGCAGTACTTC. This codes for CASSVGAGTLYEQYF.

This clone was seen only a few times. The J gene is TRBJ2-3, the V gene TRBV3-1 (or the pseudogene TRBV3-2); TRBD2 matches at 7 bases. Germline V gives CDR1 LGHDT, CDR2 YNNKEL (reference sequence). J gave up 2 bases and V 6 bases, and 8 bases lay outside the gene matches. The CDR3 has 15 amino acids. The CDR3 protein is CASSLGGRPTDTQYF. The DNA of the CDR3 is TGTGCCAGCAGTCTGGGGGGGAGGCCCACAGATACGCAGTATTTT.

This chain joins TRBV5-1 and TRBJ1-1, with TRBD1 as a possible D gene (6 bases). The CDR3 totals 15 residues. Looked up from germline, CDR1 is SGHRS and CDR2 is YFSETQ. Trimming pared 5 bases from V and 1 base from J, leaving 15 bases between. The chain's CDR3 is CASRAGALGNTEAFF. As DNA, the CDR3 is TGCGCCAGCAGAGCGGGGGCGCTGGGGAACACTGAAGCTTTCTTT.

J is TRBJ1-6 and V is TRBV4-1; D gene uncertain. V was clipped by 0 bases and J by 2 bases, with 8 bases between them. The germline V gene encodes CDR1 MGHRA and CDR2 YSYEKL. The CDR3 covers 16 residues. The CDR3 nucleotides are TGCGCCAGCAGCCAAGACCCGGTAACCTATAATTCACCCCTCCACTTT. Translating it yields CASSQDPVTYNSPLHF.

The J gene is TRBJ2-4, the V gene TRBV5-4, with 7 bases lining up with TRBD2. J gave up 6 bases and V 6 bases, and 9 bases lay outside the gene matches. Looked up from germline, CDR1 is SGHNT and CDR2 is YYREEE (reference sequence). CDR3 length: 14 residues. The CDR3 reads CASKPTSGTNIQYF. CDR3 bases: TGTGCCAGCAAACCGACAAGCGGGACAAACATTCAGTACTTC.

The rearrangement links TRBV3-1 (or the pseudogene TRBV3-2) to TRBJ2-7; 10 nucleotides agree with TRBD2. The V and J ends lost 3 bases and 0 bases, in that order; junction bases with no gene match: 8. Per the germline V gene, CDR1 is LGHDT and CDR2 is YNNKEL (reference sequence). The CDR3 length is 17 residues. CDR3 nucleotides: TGTGCCAGCAGCCAGACTTCTAGCGGGAGAAACTCCTACGAGCAGTACTTC. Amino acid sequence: CASSQTSSGRNSYEQYF.

CDR3 sequence: CATSRRTGANSPLHF. DNA for the CDR3: TGTGCCACCAGCAGGAGGACAGGGGCCAATTCACCCCTCCACTTT. This sequence joins TRBV15 and TRBJ1-6; 9 nucleotides align to TRBD1. The CDR3 length is 15 residues. In germline, CDR1 is LNHNV, CDR2 YYDKDF (reference sequence). V shed 3 bases and J 7 bases; nucleotides not matched to a gene: 4. The full variable domain, rest sourced from reference TRBV15 and TRBJ1-6, is DAMVIQNPRYQVTQFGKPVTLSCSQTLNHNVMYWYQQKSSQAPKLLFHYYDKDFNNEADTPDNFQSRRPNTSFCFLDIRSPGLGDTAMYLCATSRRTGANSPLHFGNGTRLTVT.

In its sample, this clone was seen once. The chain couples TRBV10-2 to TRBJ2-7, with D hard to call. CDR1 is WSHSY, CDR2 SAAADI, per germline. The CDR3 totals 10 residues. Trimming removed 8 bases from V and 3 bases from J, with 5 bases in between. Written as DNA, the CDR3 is TGCGCCAGCGGCCTCTACGAGCAGTACTTC. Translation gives CASGLYEQYF.

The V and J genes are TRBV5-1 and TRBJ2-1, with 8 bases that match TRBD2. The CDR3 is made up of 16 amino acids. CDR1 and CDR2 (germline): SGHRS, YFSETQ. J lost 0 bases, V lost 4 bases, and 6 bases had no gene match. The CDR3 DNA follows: TGCGCCAGCAGCAGACTAGCGATCTCCTCCTACAATGAGCAGTTCTTC. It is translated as CASSRLAISSYNEQFF.

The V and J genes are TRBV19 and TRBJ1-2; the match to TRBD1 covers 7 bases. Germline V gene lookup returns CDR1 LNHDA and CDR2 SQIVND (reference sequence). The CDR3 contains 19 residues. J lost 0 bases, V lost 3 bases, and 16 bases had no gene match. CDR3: CASSIRQGYPSLTNYGYTF. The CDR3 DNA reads TGTGCCAGTAGTATTCGACAGGGCTATCCGTCCTTAACTAACTATGGCTACACCTTC.

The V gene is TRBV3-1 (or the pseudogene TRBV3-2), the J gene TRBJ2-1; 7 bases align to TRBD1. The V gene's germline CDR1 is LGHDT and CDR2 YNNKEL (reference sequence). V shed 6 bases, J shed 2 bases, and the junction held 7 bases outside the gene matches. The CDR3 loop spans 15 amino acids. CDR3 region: CASSPTGSPYNEQFF. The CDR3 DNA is TGTGCCAGCAGTCCGACAGGGAGCCCCTACAATGAGCAGTTCTTC.

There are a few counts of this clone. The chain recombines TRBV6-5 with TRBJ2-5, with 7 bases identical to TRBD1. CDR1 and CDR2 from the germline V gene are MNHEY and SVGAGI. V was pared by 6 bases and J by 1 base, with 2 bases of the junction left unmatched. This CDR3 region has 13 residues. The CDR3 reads CASSGDSQETQYF. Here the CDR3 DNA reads TGTGCCAGCAGCGGGGACAGCCAAGAGACCCAGTACTTC.

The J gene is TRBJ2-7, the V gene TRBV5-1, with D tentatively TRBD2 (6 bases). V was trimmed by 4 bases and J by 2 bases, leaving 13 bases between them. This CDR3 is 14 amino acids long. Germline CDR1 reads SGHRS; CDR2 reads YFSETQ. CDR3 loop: CASSLQEGPYEQYF. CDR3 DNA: TGCGCCAGCAGCCTCCAGGAGGGGCCCTACGAGCAGTACTTC.

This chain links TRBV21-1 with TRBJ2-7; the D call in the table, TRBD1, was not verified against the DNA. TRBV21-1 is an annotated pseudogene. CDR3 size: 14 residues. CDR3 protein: CASSKKGQTYEQYF. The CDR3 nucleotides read TGTGCCAGCAGCAAAAAGGGACAGACCTACGAGCAGTACTTC.

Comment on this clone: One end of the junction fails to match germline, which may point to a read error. The CDR3 DNA follows: TGTGCCAGCAGCTTAGACTCCCGGGACAGAAATAATTTT. Translated: CASSLDSRDRNNF. The chain couples TRBV11-1 to TRBJ2-3, with TRBD1 identical over 7 bases. Germline CDR1 and CDR2: SGHAT and FQDESV (reference sequence). This CDR3 region has 13 residues.

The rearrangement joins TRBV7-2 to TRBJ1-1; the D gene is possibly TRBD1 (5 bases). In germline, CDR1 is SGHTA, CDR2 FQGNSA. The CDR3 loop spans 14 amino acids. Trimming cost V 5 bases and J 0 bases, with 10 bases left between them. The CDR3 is CASSGSTVNTEAFF. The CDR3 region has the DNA TGTGCCAGCAGCGGCTCGACAGTGAACACTGAAGCTTTCTTT.

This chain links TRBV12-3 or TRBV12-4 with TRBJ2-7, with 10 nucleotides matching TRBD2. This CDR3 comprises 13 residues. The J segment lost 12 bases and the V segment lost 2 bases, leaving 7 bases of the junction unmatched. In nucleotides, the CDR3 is TGTGCCAGCAGTTTACGAGCGGGAGGGCCTCCGTACTTC. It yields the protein CASSLRAGGPPYF.

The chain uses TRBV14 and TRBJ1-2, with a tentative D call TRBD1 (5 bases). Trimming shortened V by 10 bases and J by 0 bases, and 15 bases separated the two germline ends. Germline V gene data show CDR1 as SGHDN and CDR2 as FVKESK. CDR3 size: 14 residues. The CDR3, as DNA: TGTGCCACGGGGGACCACAGCCCTAACTATGGCTACACCTTC. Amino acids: CATGDHSPNYGYTF.

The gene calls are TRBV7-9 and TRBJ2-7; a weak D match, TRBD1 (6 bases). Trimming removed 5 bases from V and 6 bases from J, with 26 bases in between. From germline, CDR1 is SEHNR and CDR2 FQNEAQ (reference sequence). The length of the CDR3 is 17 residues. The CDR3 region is CASSLPPEGVNPGEQYF. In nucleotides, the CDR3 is TGTGCCAGCAGCCTGCCACCAGAGGGGGTAAATCCAGGCGAGCAGTACTTC.

The CDR3 DNA reads TGTGCCAGCTCGCCCCGGGACTCTGGAAACACCATATATTTT. Its protein is CASSPRDSGNTIYF. The V and J genes are TRBV18 and TRBJ1-3; D gene unclear. The germline V and J ends were trimmed by 6 bases and 0 bases, with 9 bases remaining between them. Per germline, CDR1 KGHSH and CDR2 LQKENI. This CDR3 is 14 amino acids long.

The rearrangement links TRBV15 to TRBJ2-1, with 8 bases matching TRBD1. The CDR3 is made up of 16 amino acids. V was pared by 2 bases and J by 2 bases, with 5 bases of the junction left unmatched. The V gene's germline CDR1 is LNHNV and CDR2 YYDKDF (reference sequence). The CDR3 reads CATSRQTGDPYNEQFF. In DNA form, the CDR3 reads TGTGCCACCAGCAGACAGACAGGGGACCCCTACAATGAGCAGTTCTTC. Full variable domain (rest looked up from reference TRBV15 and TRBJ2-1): DAMVIQNPRYQVTQFGKPVTLSCSQTLNHNVMYWYQQKSSQAPKLLFHYYDKDFNNEADTPDNFQSRRPNTSFCFLDIRSPGLGDTAMYLCATSRQTGDPYNEQFFGPGTRLTVL.

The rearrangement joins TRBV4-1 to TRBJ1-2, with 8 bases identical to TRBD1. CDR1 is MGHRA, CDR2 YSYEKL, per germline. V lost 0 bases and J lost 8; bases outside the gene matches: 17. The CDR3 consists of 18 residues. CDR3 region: CASSQDQGAWAQGGGYTF. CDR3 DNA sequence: TGCGCCAGCAGCCAAGATCAGGGGGCATGGGCCCAGGGAGGGGGCTACACCTTC.